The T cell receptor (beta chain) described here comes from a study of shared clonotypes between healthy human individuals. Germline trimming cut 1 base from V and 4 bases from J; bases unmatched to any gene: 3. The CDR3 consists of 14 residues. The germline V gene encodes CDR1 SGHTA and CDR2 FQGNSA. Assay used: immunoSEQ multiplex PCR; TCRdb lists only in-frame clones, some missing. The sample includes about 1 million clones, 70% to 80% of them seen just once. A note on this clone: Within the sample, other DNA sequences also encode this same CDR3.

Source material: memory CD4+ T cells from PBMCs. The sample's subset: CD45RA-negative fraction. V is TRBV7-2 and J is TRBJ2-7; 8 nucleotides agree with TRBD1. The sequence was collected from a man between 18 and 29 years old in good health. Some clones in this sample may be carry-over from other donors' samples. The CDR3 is CASSLGQGAYEQYF. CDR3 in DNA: TGTGCCAGCAGCTTAGGTCAGGGGGCTTACGAGCAGTACTTC.